This passage covers 4 T cell receptor beta chains from one sample sequenced in a study of cytomegalovirus exposure and HLA in healthy donors. The PCR ran on 60 Vbeta and 13 Jbeta primers. Generated by immunoSEQ multiplex PCR, the TCRdb table keeps only in-frame clones and is missing some. This table holds about 190,000 clones, more than 65% found once. The sample was PBMCs. The receptors shown here come from a man in his forties or fifties in good health and CMV-seronegative.

The chain is built from TRBV6-5 and TRBJ1-1; weak D call: TRBD1 (5 bases). Germline V gene sequence: CDR1 MNHEY, CDR2 SVGAGI. This CDR3 is built from 15 residues. V dropped 0 bases and J dropped 4 bases, with 12 bases sitting between them. CDR3 sequence reads: CASSYSGEVSTEAFF. The CDR3 coding sequence is TGTGCCAGCAGTTACTCAGGGGAAGTAAGCACTGAAGCTTTCTTT.

V gene TRBV5-1 combines with J gene TRBJ1-4; 11 bases agree with TRBD1. Germline CDR1 SGHRS, CDR2 YFSETQ. V lost 4 bases to trimming and J lost 6 bases; unmatched junction nucleotides: 8. The CDR3 contains 16 residues. CDR3 region: CASSKGQGGNYEKLFF. Written as DNA, the CDR3 is TGCGCCAGCAGCAAGGGACAGGGGGGAAATTATGAAAAACTGTTTTTT.

The chain links TRBV19 to TRBJ2-3; TRBD2 is a possible D gene (5 bases). Germline V lookup: CDR1 LNHDA, CDR2 SQIVND (reference sequence). The CDR3 totals 15 residues. V was pared by 10 bases and J by 10 bases, with 27 bases between. As DNA, the CDR3 is TGTGCCACCACTTACGCGACCGGACTTGGTAGGGCGCAGTATTTT. Its translation is CATTYATGLGRAQYF.

This sequence joins TRBV27 and TRBJ2-3, with D hard to call. CDR1 is MNHEY, CDR2 SMNVEV, per germline (reference sequence). Trimming stripped 4 bases from V and 0 bases from J, with 8 bases between. There are 14 residues in the CDR3. This CDR3 is CASSYSPSTDTQYF. CDR3 nucleotide sequence: TGTGCCAGCAGTTACAGCCCTAGCACAGATACGCAGTATTTT.